The 28 T cell receptor beta chains in this list originate from one sample, sequenced in a study of OX40 agonist ivuxolimab in advanced cancers. The library came from the immunoSEQ multiplex PCR assay. TCRdb took over this immuneACCESS table, retaining in-frame rearrangements with V and J assigned. Such tables are incomplete; in checked studies, under half of the missing clones stem from an unresolved V gene, and the remainder is unexplained. Recorded for this sample are 35,000 to 50,000 clones; 80% to 90% of them occurred a single time. The ten largest clones capture 4% to 5% of the sample. Sequenced material: CD4+ or CD8+ T cells sorted from blood, taken in a trial of the OX40 agonist ivuxolimab. The receptor source for this set is an adult with an advanced solid tumor such as melanoma, head and neck, liver or kidney cancer.

CDR3 sequence: CATSRDLTLSYEKLFF. The CDR3 nucleotides are TGTGCCACCAGCAGAGATTTGACTTTATCTTATGAAAAACTGTTTTTT. The J gene is TRBJ1-4, the V gene TRBV15, with D unclear. V gave up 0 bases and J gave up 6 bases, with 14 bases separating them. The CDR3 covers 16 residues. Germline assignment: CDR1 LNHNV and CDR2 YYDKDF (reference sequence).

The chain joins TRBV28 to TRBJ2-5; D gene unclear. This CDR3 region has 13 residues. Deletions cut 6 bases from V and 7 bases from J, with 15 bases between. The germline CDR1 and CDR2 sequences are MDHEN and SYDVKM. DNA for the CDR3: TGTGCCAGCAGCCTGGTTCGGGTAGGGACCCAGTACTTC. It specifies CASSLVRVGTQYF.

V is TRBV5-1 and J is TRBJ1-1; D not resolved. The CDR3 runs 13 residues. Trimming cost V 1 base and J 5 bases, with 9 bases left between them. CDR1 is SGHRS, CDR2 YFSETQ, per germline. The CDR3 protein is CASSLSSGTEAFF. The CDR3 DNA follows: TGCGCCAGCAGCTTGAGTTCGGGTACTGAAGCTTTCTTT.

This chain joins TRBV7-3 and TRBJ2-5; D tentatively fits TRBD1 or TRBD2 (5 bases each). CDR1 is SGHTA, CDR2 FQGTGA, per germline. Trimming cost V 1 base and J 5 bases, with 14 bases left between them. CDR3 length equals 15 residues. CDR3 nucleotides: TGTGCCAGCAGCTTAATGGGGACCTCGTATGAGACCCAGTACTTC. Translated, it gives CASSLMGTSYETQYF.

This clone has just one count. The chain employs TRBV6-5 and TRBJ1-3, with 10 bases fitting TRBD1. The V segment lost 6 bases and the J segment 7 bases; nucleotides outside the gene matches: 3. The CDR3 is 13 residues long. Per germline, CDR1 MNHEY and CDR2 SVGAGI. CDR3 protein: CASRTGQGNTIYF. The CDR3 DNA is TGTGCCAGCAGAACGGGACAGGGGAACACCATATATTTT.

The rearrangement joins TRBV15 to TRBJ1-2; 8 bases line up with TRBD1. The CDR3 sequence is 14 residues long. V shed 5 bases and J 4 bases; nucleotides not matched to a gene: 6. Germline CDR1 and CDR2: LNHNV and YYDKDF (reference sequence). CDR3 residues: CATSPRTGTYGYTF. The CDR3 nucleotides are TGTGCCACCAGCCCCCGGACAGGGACCTATGGCTACACCTTC.

The CDR3 nucleotides read TGTGCCAGCAGACCGGGACAGGGGATTATGAACACTGAAGCTTTCTTT. Its translation: CASRPGQGIMNTEAFF. The V and J genes are TRBV7-8 and TRBJ1-1, with TRBD1 matching 10 bases. V gave up 6 bases and J gave up 0 bases; unmatched junction bases: 7. The CDR3 runs 16 residues. Looked up from germline, CDR1 is SGHVS and CDR2 is FQNEAQ.

The chain employs TRBV6-5 and TRBJ1-5; no firm D call. The CDR3 extends over 13 amino acids. V was shortened by 3 bases and J by 5 bases, with 8 bases between the two germline ends. Germline values: CDR1 MNHEY, CDR2 SVGAGI. Here the CDR3 reads CASSYRRYQPQHF. In nucleotides, the CDR3 is TGTGCCAGCAGTTATCGCAGATATCAGCCCCAGCATTTT.

The chain has TRBV7-2 and TRBJ1-5, with TRBD1 identical over 10 bases. This CDR3 comprises 15 residues. Trimming took 3 bases from V and 2 from J; bases not matched to a gene: 1. The germline V gene has CDR1 SGHTA and CDR2 FQGNSA. The CDR3 region has the DNA TGTGCCAGCAGCTTGACAGGGGGCGGCAATCAGCCCCAGCATTTT. Amino acid sequence: CASSLTGGGNQPQHF.

The chain uses TRBV6-1 and TRBJ1-2; no firm D call. The CDR3 length is 15 residues. Germline CDR1 reads MNHNS; CDR2 reads SASEGT. Deletions cut 3 bases from V and 0 bases from J, with 11 bases between. The CDR3 sequence: CASSDPGRTNYGYTF. CDR3 bases: TGTGCCAGCAGTGATCCAGGACGGACTAACTATGGCTACACCTTC.

This clone occurred once. This rearrangement joins TRBV28 to TRBJ2-3; 9 bases map to TRBD1. Trimming at V came to 4 bases and at J to 8 bases, leaving 7 bases not matched to a gene. The CDR3 extends over 14 amino acids. The germline V gene encodes CDR1 MDHEN and CDR2 SYDVKM. The CDR3 nucleotides are TGTGCCAGCAGTTCTCCGGGACAGGGCGGTACGCAGTATTTT. It specifies CASSSPGQGGTQYF.

The chain is built from TRBV29-1 and TRBJ1-1; the D is unclear. The CDR3 is 12 residues long. From germline, CDR1 is SQVTM and CDR2 ANQGSEA. With 7 bases removed from V and 1 base from J, the gap between germline ends came to 10 bases. For the CDR3, the DNA is TGCAGCGCCGCAGTGAGGAACACTGAAGCTTTCTTT. Its translation is CSAAVRNTEAFF.

The chain links TRBV11-2 to TRBJ1-4, with D unclear. The CDR3 runs to 15 residues. CDR1 is SGHAT, CDR2 FQNNGV, per germline. The V end lost 1 base, the J end lost 0 bases, and 6 bases lay between the germline ends. The CDR3 bases are TGTGCCAGCAGCTTAGTAGGAGCAACTAATGAAAAACTGTTTTTT. Encoded protein: CASSLVGATNEKLFF.

The chain uses TRBV30 and TRBJ2-2; D is possibly TRBD1 (6 bases). Germline CDR1 and CDR2: GTSNPN and SVGIG (reference sequence). The V gene lost 3 bases and the J gene lost 5 bases, with 16 bases spanning the gap. This CDR3 comprises 15 residues. CDR3 region: CAWSWDIAGTGELFF. In DNA form, the CDR3 reads TGTGCCTGGAGCTGGGACATCGCTGGGACCGGGGAGCTGTTTTTT.

This clone has only a few counts. V is TRBV27 and J is TRBJ2-3, with D possibly being TRBD1 (5 bases). The V end lost 0 bases, the J end lost 1 base, and 5 bases lay between the germline ends. CDR1 is MNHEY, CDR2 SMNVEV, per germline (reference sequence). The CDR3 totals 14 residues. CDR3 nucleotide sequence: TGTGCCAGCAGTTTATCGACAGGCACAGATACGCAGTATTTT. It encodes CASSLSTGTDTQYF.

This clone was found once. The J gene is TRBJ2-5, the V gene TRBV10-3; TRBD1 agrees at 10 bases. The V and J ends lost 2 bases and 4 bases, in that order; junction bases with no gene match: 7. The CDR3 has 16 amino acids. Germline CDR1 and CDR2: ENHRY and SYGVKD. CDR3 sequence: CAISEPGQGRGETQYF. DNA of the CDR3: TGTGCCATCAGTGAGCCGGGACAGGGGAGGGGAGAGACCCAGTACTTC.

This clone came up once. This rearrangement joins TRBV6-1 to TRBJ2-6; D might be TRBD2 (6 bases). CDR1 and CDR2 (germline): MNHNS, SASEGT. The CDR3 runs 14 residues. Deletions cut 4 bases from V and 3 bases from J, with 7 bases between. In DNA form, the CDR3 reads TGTGCCAGCAGTGCGGGGGTTGGGGCCAACGTCCTGACTTTC. Protein: CASSAGVGANVLTF.

The rearrangement uses TRBV18 and TRBJ1-1, with D perhaps TRBD1 (5 bases). The germline V gene has CDR1 KGHSH and CDR2 LQKENI. Trimming shortened V by 5 bases and J by 1 base, and 20 bases separated the two germline ends. CDR3 length: 17 residues. The CDR3 DNA reads as TGTGCCAGCTCAATGGACAATGTCCTACAGGAGAACACTGAAGCTTTCTTT. This codes for CASSMDNVLQENTEAFF.

The chain uses TRBV30 and TRBJ1-2, with TRBD1 matching 7 bases. Trimming cost V 4 bases and J 4 bases; bases outside gene matches: 6. Germline V gene data show CDR1 as GTSNPN and CDR2 as SVGIG (reference sequence). This CDR3 spans 13 amino acids. The CDR3 sequence: CAWNTGTVYGYTF. The CDR3 nucleotides read TGTGCCTGGAATACCGGGACAGTCTATGGCTACACCTTC.

The chain is built from TRBV7-9 and TRBJ2-5; D not certain. CDR3 size: 15 residues. Trimming pared 3 bases from V and 1 base from J, leaving 12 bases between. Germline V gene sequence: CDR1 SEHNR, CDR2 FQNEAQ (reference sequence). This CDR3 reads CASSFDTTVQETQYF. The CDR3 DNA is TGTGCCAGCAGCTTTGACACCACGGTCCAAGAGACCCAGTACTTC. The variable domain in full, with the rest retrieved from reference TRBV7-9 and TRBJ2-5, is DTGVSQNPRHKITKRGQNVTFRCDPISEHNRLYWYRQTLGQGPEFLTYFQNEAQLEKSRLLSDRFSAERPKGSFSTLEIQRTEQGDSAMYLCASSFDTTVQETQYFGPGTRLLVL.

The chain employs TRBV7-8 and TRBJ2-7, with D perhaps TRBD2 (6 bases). Trimming pared 5 bases from V and 6 bases from J, leaving 20 bases between. Germline lookup yields CDR1 SGHVS and CDR2 FQNEAQ. This CDR3 contains 15 residues. CDR3 nucleotide sequence: TGTGCCAGCAGCCCCCAAAGGGGAGGCACTCGCGAGCAGTACTTC. Protein sequence: CASSPQRGGTREQYF. The whole variable domain, filled in from reference TRBV7-8 and TRBJ2-7, reads GAGVSQSPRYKVAKRGQDVALRCDPISGHVSLFWYQQALGQGPEFLTYFQNEAQLDKSGLPSDRFFAERPEGSVSTLKIQRTQQEDSAVYLCASSPQRGGTREQYFGPGTRLTVT.

V gene TRBV15 combines with J gene TRBJ2-5; 8 bases match TRBD1. The J call could be wrong; TRBJ2-7 is a better fit for the DNA end. The CDR3 has 14 residues. CDR1 and CDR2 (germline): LNHNV, YYDKDF (reference sequence). CDR3 coding DNA: TGTGCCACCAGCAGCTGGGACAGGACCTACGAGCAGTACTTC. It yields the protein CATSSWDRTYEQYF.

This rearrangement joins TRBV5-1 to TRBJ2-5; the D gene is possibly TRBD2 (6 bases). The germline V gene encodes CDR1 SGHRS and CDR2 YFSETQ. This CDR3 spans 17 amino acids. Trimming took 4 bases from V and 1 from J, leaving 20 bases between them. The CDR3 DNA reads TGCGCCAGCAGCGAGCAACCCCGGGGTAGCGGCCAAGAGACCCAGTACTTC. Translating gives CASSEQPRGSGQETQYF.

V gene TRBV6-5 combines with J gene TRBJ2-7, with TRBD1 matching over 7 bases. Per germline, CDR1 MNHEY and CDR2 SVGAGI. This CDR3 has 13 amino acids. The J segment lost 3 bases and the V segment lost 6 bases, leaving 5 bases of the junction unmatched. The CDR3 nucleotides read TGTGCCAGCAGGGGGACAGCGAGCTACGAGCAGTACTTC. Translation: CASRGTASYEQYF.

This chain joins TRBV28 and TRBJ2-7; D is ambiguous. This CDR3 has 12 amino acids. V shed 4 bases and J shed 4 bases, with 8 bases lying between them. Germline loops: CDR1 MDHEN, CDR2 SYDVKM. The CDR3 sequence: CASSSLLYEQYF. The DNA of the CDR3 is TGTGCCAGCAGTTCGCTACTTTACGAGCAGTACTTC. The full variable domain, in which reference TRBV28 and TRBJ2-7 provide the parts outside the CDR3, is DVKVTQSSRYLVKRTGEKVFLECVQDMDHENMFWYRQDPGLGLRLIYFSYDVKMKEKGDIPEGYSVSREKKERFSLILESASTNQTSMYLCASSSLLYEQYFGPGTRLTVT.

The gene calls are TRBV5-6 and TRBJ1-1, with D possibly TRBD1 on 5 matching bases. This CDR3 has 15 amino acids. V lost 4 bases, J lost 0 bases, and 13 bases lay in between. Germline CDR1 is SGHDT and CDR2 is YYEEEE. The CDR3 reads CASSPDTNMNTEAFF. The CDR3 nucleotides are TGTGCCAGCAGCCCGGACACCAATATGAACACTGAAGCTTTCTTT.

The chain couples TRBV9 to TRBJ2-3; 15 nucleotides agree with TRBD2. V shed 4 bases, J shed 1 base, and the junction held 10 bases outside the gene matches. The CDR3 consists of 19 residues. Germline V gives CDR1 SGDLS, CDR2 YYNGEE. Written as DNA, the CDR3 is TGTGCCAGCAGCCTATCCGGGACTAGCGGGGGGCGCGGCACAGATACGCAGTATTTT. This gives the protein CASSLSGTSGGRGTDTQYF.

The chain uses TRBV18 and TRBJ1-2, with TRBD1 as a possible D gene (5 bases). V lost 4 bases and J 4 bases, leaving 10 bases between the germline ends. The germline gives CDR1 KGHSH, CDR2 LQKENI. The CDR3 runs to 13 residues. CDR3 sequence reads: CASSRAGTYGYTF. For the CDR3, the DNA is TGTGCCAGCTCACGAGCAGGGACCTATGGCTACACCTTC.